This record looks at one T cell receptor beta chain sequence and its context. Its antigen is as yet unknown. These data belong to a study of siplizumab effects on memory and regulatory T cells. Findings of the study overall: Alloreactive sequences whose origin lay in unstimulated CD4+ memory cells were significantly reduced by siplizumab. Siplizumab conditions gave an average of approximately 70% Treg-derived mappable alloreactive CD4+ clones, versus around 30% for controls. Naive T cells were seemingly more diverse than memory cells, and major contributions to the alloresponse seemed to be made by them.

From germline, CDR1 is ENHRY and CDR2 SYGVKD. Trimming took 6 bases from V and 2 from J; bases not matched to a gene: 6. The CDR3 is 15 amino acids. TCRdb keeps only in-frame clones here, not all; method: immunoSEQ multiplex PCR. Among about 120,000 clones listed, around 94% were seen once. This sequence joins TRBV10-3 and TRBJ2-7; TRBD1 matches at 11 bases. Sequenced material: non-Treg CD4+ T cells sorted from blood. This receptor was identified in a human donor in good health. This CDR3 is CAIRGGQGDTYEQYF. CDR3 nucleotides: TGTGCCATCAGGGGGGGACAGGGGGACACCTACGAGCAGTACTTC.